One T cell receptor beta chain is described in this entry. The data were obtained in a study of shared clonotypes between healthy human individuals. The overall study: The cohort had two women and three men, ages 18 to 49.

CD45RO-negative, CCR7-positively selected cells formed the naive CD8 fraction, excluding terminally differentiated effector memory CD45RA+ cells. The germline V gene has CDR1 SGHTA and CDR2 FQGNSA. Trimming left V 2 bases short and J 3 bases short, with 13 bases between. CDR3 length: 15 amino acids. Sequenced by immunoSEQ multiplex PCR; TCRdb stores in-frame clones only, minus some. The table records about 2.1 million clones, roughly 95% of them present only once. This TCR was recovered from a young man in good health. Some clones in this sample may be carry-over from other donors' samples. The chain links TRBV7-2 to TRBJ1-1; TRBD1 might be the D (6 bases). Sequencing used naive CD8+ T cells from PBMCs. The CDR3 here is CASSLLPKGDTEAFF. The CDR3 DNA reads TGTGCCAGCAGCTTACTACCGAAGGGGGACACTGAAGCTTTCTTT.